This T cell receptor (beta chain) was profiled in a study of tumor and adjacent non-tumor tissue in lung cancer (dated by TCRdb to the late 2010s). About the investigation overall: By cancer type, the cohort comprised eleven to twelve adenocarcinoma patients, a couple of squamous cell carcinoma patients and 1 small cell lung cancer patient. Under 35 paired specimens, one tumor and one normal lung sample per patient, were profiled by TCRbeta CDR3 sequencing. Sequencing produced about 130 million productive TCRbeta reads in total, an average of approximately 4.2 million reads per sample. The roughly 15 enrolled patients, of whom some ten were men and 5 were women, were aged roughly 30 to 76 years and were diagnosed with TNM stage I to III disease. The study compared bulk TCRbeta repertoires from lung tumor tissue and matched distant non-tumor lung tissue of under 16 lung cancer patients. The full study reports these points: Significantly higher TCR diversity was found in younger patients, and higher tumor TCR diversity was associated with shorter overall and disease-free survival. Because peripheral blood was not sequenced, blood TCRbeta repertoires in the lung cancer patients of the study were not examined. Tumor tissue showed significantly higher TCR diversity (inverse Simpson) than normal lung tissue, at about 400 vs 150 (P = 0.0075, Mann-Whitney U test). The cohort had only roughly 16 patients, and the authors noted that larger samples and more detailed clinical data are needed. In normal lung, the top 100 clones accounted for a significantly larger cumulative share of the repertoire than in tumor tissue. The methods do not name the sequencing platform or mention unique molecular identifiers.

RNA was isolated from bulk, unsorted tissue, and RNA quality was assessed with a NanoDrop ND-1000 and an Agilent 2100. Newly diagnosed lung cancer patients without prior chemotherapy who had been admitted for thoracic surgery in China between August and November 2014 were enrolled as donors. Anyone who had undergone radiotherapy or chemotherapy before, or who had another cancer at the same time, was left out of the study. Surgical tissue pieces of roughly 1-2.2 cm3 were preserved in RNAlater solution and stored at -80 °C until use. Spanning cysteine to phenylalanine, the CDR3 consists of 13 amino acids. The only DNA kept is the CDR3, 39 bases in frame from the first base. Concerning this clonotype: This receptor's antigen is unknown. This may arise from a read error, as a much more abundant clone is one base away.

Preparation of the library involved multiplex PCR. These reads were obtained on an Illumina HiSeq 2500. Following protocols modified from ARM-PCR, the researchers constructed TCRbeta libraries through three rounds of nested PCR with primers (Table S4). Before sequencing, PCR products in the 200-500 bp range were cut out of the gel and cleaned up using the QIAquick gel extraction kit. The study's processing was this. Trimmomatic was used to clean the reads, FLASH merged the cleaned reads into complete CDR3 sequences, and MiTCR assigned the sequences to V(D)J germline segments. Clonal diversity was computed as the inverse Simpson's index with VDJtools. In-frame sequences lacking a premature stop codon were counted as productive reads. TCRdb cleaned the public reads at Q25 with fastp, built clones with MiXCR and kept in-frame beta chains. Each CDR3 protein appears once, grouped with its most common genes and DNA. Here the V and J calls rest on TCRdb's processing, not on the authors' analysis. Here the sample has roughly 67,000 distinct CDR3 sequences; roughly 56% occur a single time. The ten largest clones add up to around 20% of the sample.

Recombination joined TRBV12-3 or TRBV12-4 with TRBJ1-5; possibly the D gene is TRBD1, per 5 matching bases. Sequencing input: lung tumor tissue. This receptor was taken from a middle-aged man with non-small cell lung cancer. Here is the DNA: TGTGCCGGCAGTCCCCAGGGACATCAGCCCCAGCATTTT. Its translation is CAGSPQGHQPQHF.